These 15 T cell receptor beta chains came from one sample sequenced in a study of T cells expressing NK-cell markers. TCRdb reprocessed the 5' RACE reads and keeps a single row for each CDR3 protein, giving no DNA. In total, the table holds over 200,000 distinct CDR3 sequences. Sequenced material: blood T cells: a sorted CD56 or NKG2C T cell subset, CD4+ or CD8+ T cells, or bulk PBMC T cells (not recorded which). These receptors all stem from a man aged 18 to 35 in good health.

This chain's CDR3 is CATSRDIGAGGNNEQFF. The chain joins TRBV15 to TRBJ2-1; checking the TCRdb D call of TRBD2 is not possible without DNA. Germline CDR1 reads LNHNV; CDR2 reads YYDKDF (reference sequence). CDR3 length: 17 amino acids.

CDR3 residues: CSARATGLAGRTGELFF. This chain connects TRBV20-1 to TRBJ2-2; TCRdb indicates TRBD2, and absent DNA this call remains unverified. The CDR3 runs 17 residues. Germline V gives CDR1 DFQATT, CDR2 SNEGSKA (reference sequence).

V gene TRBV6-5 combines with J gene TRBJ1-1; TCRdb names TRBD1, which stays unverified in the absence of DNA. CDR3 length: 16 residues. CDR1 and CDR2 (germline): MNHEY, SVGAGI. The CDR3 reads CASSRTSGRQNTEAFF.

V usage is TRBV10-3 and J usage is TRBJ2-1; there is no DNA to check the TCRdb D call of TRBD2. The CDR3 is 20 residues long. Germline CDR1 ENHRY, CDR2 SYGVKD. Here the CDR3 reads CAISPLGGEVLEPLVNEQFF.

The gene calls are TRBV24-1 and TRBJ2-5; TCRdb's D call of TRBD1 is untestable without DNA. Germline values: CDR1 KGHDR, CDR2 SFDVKD. This CDR3 has 18 amino acids. The chain's CDR3 is CATSDLGGGRKIGETQYF.

This sequence joins TRBV29-1 and TRBJ2-3; checking the TCRdb D call of TRBD1 is not possible without DNA. The CDR3 has 15 amino acids. Germline V lookup: CDR1 SQVTM, CDR2 ANQGSEA. CDR3 residues: CSVLLGQILTDTQYF.

J is TRBJ2-7 and V is TRBV12-3 or TRBV12-4; TCRdb's assignment of TRBD2 cannot be checked, as there is no DNA. CDR3 length: 14 residues. CDR3 sequence reads: CASSLWGGGYEQYF.

The rearrangement uses TRBV12-3 or TRBV12-4 and TRBJ2-3; as DNA is missing, the TRBD2 call by TCRdb cannot be tested. This CDR3 spans 20 amino acids. CDR3 sequence reads: CASSSLGGRALNTYTDTQYF.

The chain links TRBV24-1 to TRBJ1-1; TCRdb returns TRBD1, unconfirmable since there is no DNA. In germline, CDR1 is KGHDR, CDR2 SFDVKD. The CDR3 has 14 amino acids. CDR3: CATSGPGIDTEAFF.

The V and J genes are TRBV27 and TRBJ2-1; as DNA is missing, the TRBD2 call by TCRdb cannot be tested. Germline assignment: CDR1 MNHEY and CDR2 SMNVEV (reference sequence). This CDR3 comprises 12 residues. The chain's CDR3 is CASSNPPSEQFF.

The V gene is TRBV24-1, the J gene TRBJ2-7; TCRdb's D call, TRBD1, is unchecked because there is no DNA. The CDR3 has 14 amino acids. Germline lookup yields CDR1 KGHDR and CDR2 SFDVKD. This CDR3 reads CATSSGQRYYEQYF.

This chain uses TRBV5-1 with TRBJ2-1; TCRdb lists TRBD2, though no DNA is available to test this call. CDR3 length: 14 amino acids. Germline-derived CDR1 and CDR2 are SGHRS and YFSETQ. The CDR3: CASSRLAERGEQFF. Full variable domain (rest looked up from reference TRBV5-1 and TRBJ2-1): KAGVTQTPRYLIKTRGQQVTLSCSPISGHRSVSWYQQTPGQGLQFLFEYFSETQRNKGNFPGRFSGRQFSNSRSEMNVSTLELGDSALYLCASSRLAERGEQFFGPGTRLTVL.

This chain joins TRBV20-1 and TRBJ1-5; checking the TCRdb D call of TRBD1 is not possible without DNA. In germline, CDR1 is DFQATT, CDR2 SNEGSKA (reference sequence). The CDR3 sequence is 13 residues long. The CDR3 loop reads CSAIGAADQPQHF.

V and J are TRBV7-2 and TRBJ1-3. CDR3 length: 16 amino acids. The germline V gene has CDR1 SGHTA and CDR2 FQGNSA. CDR3 residues: CASSLAPQISGNTIYF.

This chain joins TRBV4-1 and TRBJ1-5. From germline, CDR1 is MGHRA and CDR2 YSYEKL. This CDR3 has 13 residues. The CDR3 sequence: CASSQDDVWPQHF.